The 29 T cell receptor beta chains in this list originate from one sample, sequenced in a study of T cells in Graves' hyperthyroidism and ophthalmopathy. Amplified TCR beta CDR3 regions came from RNA transcripts. Primed by the HTBI set, a first-round RT-PCR was run on the TCR CDR3. One entry per CDR3 protein results from TCRdb running MiXCR on the multiplex PCR reads. The sample holds over 450,000 distinct CDR3 sequences; 17% are singletons and the top ten take 15% to 20%. The sequenced sample was blood. Receptors were obtained from a woman between 18 and 30 years old with Graves' ophthalmopathy.

This clonotype was picked up many times. The V gene is TRBV5-1, the J gene TRBJ1-1, with 9 nucleotides matching TRBD1. V shed 6 bases and J 5 bases; nucleotides not matched to a gene: 8. Germline V gives CDR1 SGHRS, CDR2 YFSETQ. This CDR3 comprises 14 residues. Written as DNA, the CDR3 is TGCGCCAGCACCGCCGGGACAGGGATTACTGAAGCTTTCTTT. Protein sequence: CASTAGTGITEAFF.

This clonotype was counted many times. This chain joins TRBV6-2 or TRBV6-3 and TRBJ2-7; D is unresolved. Germline V gene lookup returns CDR1 MNHEY and CDR2 SVGEGT. V gave up 4 bases and J gave up 3 bases, with 10 bases separating them. This CDR3 comprises 13 residues. The CDR3 DNA follows: TGTGCCAGCAGTTCGCTGTCCATCTACGAGCAGTACTTC. It codes for CASSSLSIYEQYF.

This clonotype was detected many times. The chain links TRBV27 to TRBJ2-1; the match to TRBD2 covers 9 bases. The CDR3 runs to 16 residues. Trimming cost V 6 bases and J 0 bases; bases outside gene matches: 6. Germline CDR1 and CDR2: MNHEY and SMNVEV (reference sequence). The CDR3, as DNA: TGTGCCAGCAGGAGACTAGCGGCAAGCTCCTACAATGAGCAGTTCTTC. The encoded protein is CASRRLAASSYNEQFF.

Remarks on this clonotype: Its ends do not fully match the called genes, so a read error is possible. The V and J genes are TRBV9 and TRBJ2-7; possibly TRBD1 for D (5 bases). Germline CDR1 reads SGDLS; CDR2 reads YYNGEE. The CDR3 consists of 15 residues. CDR3 nucleotide sequence: TGTGCCAGCAGCCCCGCGGCGACAGCGTCCTACGGGCAGTACTTC. It encodes CASSPAATASYGQYF.

The gene calls are TRBV28 and TRBJ2-1, with 7 bases matching TRBD2. V lost 3 bases to trimming and J lost 5 bases; unmatched junction nucleotides: 4. There are 14 residues in the CDR3. Germline V gives CDR1 MDHEN, CDR2 SYDVKM. The CDR3 region is CASSLAGVDNEQFF. CDR3 nucleotide sequence: TGTGCCAGCAGTTTGGCGGGAGTGGACAATGAGCAGTTCTTC.

V gene TRBV4-1 combines with J gene TRBJ2-5, with TRBD2 identical over 8 bases. CDR3 size: 14 residues. Trimming cost V 1 base and J 4 bases; bases outside gene matches: 2. Germline V gene sequence: CDR1 MGHRA, CDR2 YSYEKL. CDR3 coding DNA: TGCGCCAGCAGCCAAGTCGGACTAGCAGAGACCCAGTACTTC. Translating gives CASSQVGLAETQYF.

This clonotype was seen at least ten times. CDR3 sequence (DNA): TGCAGTGCTAGAGTCCCGGGGGGGACTGAGCAGTTCTTC. Translated: CSARVPGGTEQFF. The J gene is TRBJ2-1, the V gene TRBV20-1; 8 bases agree with TRBD2. Trimming at V came to 1 base and at J to 9 bases, leaving 5 bases not matched to a gene. This CDR3 comprises 13 residues. The germline gives CDR1 DFQATT, CDR2 SNEGSKA (reference sequence).

This clonotype was seen a few times. The CDR3 region has the DNA TGCGCCAGCAGCCAGGACCCTTGGGGCTACACCTTC. It codes for CASSQDPWGYTF. The genes are TRBV4-1 and TRBJ1-2; D remains ambiguous. This CDR3 is 12 amino acids long. Per the germline V gene, CDR1 is MGHRA and CDR2 is YSYEKL. Deletions cut 3 bases from V and 8 bases from J, with 10 bases between.

The chain recombines TRBV5-4 with TRBJ2-7, with a weak D call TRBD1 (5 bases). The CDR3 is 16 residues long. V gave up 4 bases and J gave up 5 bases, with 22 bases separating them. Germline CDR1 SGHNT, CDR2 YYREEE (reference sequence). CDR3 sequence reads: CASSLQTWTPKDEQYF. The CDR3 bases are TGTGCCAGCAGCCTTCAAACCTGGACACCGAAGGACGAGCAGTACTTC.

The V call is TRBV4-2, the J call TRBJ2-7; perhaps D is TRBD1 or TRBD2 (6 bases each). The CDR3 sequence is 15 residues long. V lost 0 bases, J lost 7 bases, and 16 bases lay in between. CDR1 and CDR2 (germline): LGHNA, YNFKEQ. The CDR3 DNA reads as TGTGCCAGCAGCCAAGAAAGGGGGAGAGGGAGGGAGCAGTACTTC. This codes for CASSQERGRGREQYF.

The table lists this clonotype with a count of one. The chain has TRBV6-5 and TRBJ1-6, with D unresolved. The CDR3 runs to 16 residues. In germline, CDR1 is MNHEY, CDR2 SVGAGI. The germline V and J ends were trimmed by 5 bases and 1 base, with 12 bases remaining between them. The CDR3 spells CASSKRVLSYNSPLHF. Here the CDR3 DNA reads TGTGCCAGCAGTAAGCGGGTTCTTTCCTATAATTCACCCCTCCACTTT.

CDR3 loop: CASSLGGGAGNEQYF. CDR3 DNA: TGTGCCAGCAGCTTGGGCGGGGGGGCCGGCAACGAGCAGTACTTC. This chain links TRBV7-9 with TRBJ2-7, with 9 positions matching TRBD2. CDR1 SEHNR and CDR2 FQNEAQ come from the germline V gene (reference sequence). The J segment lost 5 bases and the V segment lost 3 bases, leaving 8 bases of the junction unmatched. CDR3 size: 15 residues.

This clonotype was observed at least ten times. The chain combines TRBV20-1 with TRBJ2-1; TRBD2 might be the D (6 bases). V was shortened by 4 bases and J by 1 base, with 11 bases between the two germline ends. Germline V gene sequence: CDR1 DFQATT, CDR2 SNEGSKA (reference sequence). CDR3 length equals 14 residues. The CDR3 reads CSAKAGFSYNEQFF. In DNA form, the CDR3 reads TGCAGTGCTAAAGCGGGCTTTTCCTACAATGAGCAGTTCTTC.

V is TRBV7-3 and J is TRBJ1-1, with 8 bases aligning to TRBD1. From germline, CDR1 is SGHTA and CDR2 FQGTGA. V was pared by 7 bases and J by 0 bases, with 4 bases of the junction left unmatched. The CDR3 is 14 amino acids. The CDR3 protein is CASMRTGMNTEAFF. The CDR3 nucleotides are TGTGCCAGCATGCGGACAGGGATGAACACTGAAGCTTTCTTT.

This clonotype was detected many times. V is TRBV18 and J is TRBJ2-5; 9 bases map to TRBD2. CDR3 length equals 14 residues. With V trimmed by 8 bases and J by 1 base, 5 bases remained unmatched. Germline loops: CDR1 KGHSH, CDR2 LQKENI. CDR3 coding DNA: TGTGCCAGCCTCGCGGGAGGGCCCCAAGAGACCCAGTACTTC. Encoded protein: CASLAGGPQETQYF.

In its sample, this clonotype was seen many times. The DNA of the CDR3 is TGCAGCGTTGAACGGGCTAGCGGGAGAATGAATGAGCAGTTCTTC. Protein: CSVERASGRMNEQFF. The rearrangement uses TRBV29-1 and TRBJ2-1; 10 nucleotides match TRBD2. With 2 bases clipped from V and 7 bases from J, the junction kept 8 bases outside the gene matches. Per the germline V gene, CDR1 is SQVTM and CDR2 is ANQGSEA. The CDR3 loop spans 15 amino acids.

There are many counts of this clonotype. The J gene is TRBJ1-2, the V gene TRBV27; tentative D call: TRBD1 (6 bases). This CDR3 comprises 14 residues. The V gene lost 5 bases and the J gene lost 4 bases, with 14 bases spanning the gap. Germline CDR1 and CDR2: MNHEY and SMNVEV (reference sequence). The CDR3: CASSPNGQTYGYTF. The DNA for the CDR3 is TGTGCCAGCAGTCCCAATGGACAGACCTATGGCTACACCTTC.

This clonotype was recorded a few times. The chain recombines TRBV28 with TRBJ2-1; 8 nucleotides match TRBD2. Germline V gene sequence: CDR1 MDHEN, CDR2 SYDVKM. The CDR3 contains 16 residues. V was clipped by 6 bases and J by 4 bases; unmatched bases: 11. Written as DNA, the CDR3 is TGTGCCAGCAGCTTCCCGGGGGGGGGGGTTTACAATGAGCAGTTCTTC. Translation: CASSFPGGGVYNEQFF.

This chain uses TRBV5-1 with TRBJ2-1; possibly TRBD2 for D (6 bases). Germline V CDR1 and CDR2: SGHRS, YFSETQ. This CDR3 region has 15 residues. V was clipped by 1 base and J by 9 bases, with 17 bases between them. DNA of the CDR3: TGCGCCAGCAGCTTGAGCCTAGCCGGGAGTGGTGAGCAGTTCTTC. This encodes CASSLSLAGSGEQFF.

This clonotype was picked up many times. The chain joins TRBV6-1 to TRBJ2-1; D gene ambiguous. The germline V and J ends were trimmed by 0 bases and 4 bases, with 10 bases remaining between them. Per germline, CDR1 MNHNS and CDR2 SASEGT. This CDR3 is 15 amino acids long. The CDR3 loop is CASSEALSGYNEQFF. DNA for the CDR3: TGTGCCAGCAGTGAAGCGTTATCAGGTTACAATGAGCAGTTCTTC.

This clonotype was observed at least ten times. The CDR3 loop reads CAWSVVTGRLEAFF. The CDR3 nucleotides are TGTGCCTGGAGTGTAGTGACAGGGCGCCTTGAAGCTTTCTTT. The chain joins TRBV30 to TRBJ1-1, with 7 nucleotides matching TRBD1. The CDR3 has 14 residues. Unmatched junction bases numbered 8, after V lost 0 bases and J lost 7 bases. Germline lookup yields CDR1 GTSNPN and CDR2 SVGIG (reference sequence).

This clonotype was observed at least ten times. V gene TRBV11-1 combines with J gene TRBJ1-6, with D uncertain. The V end was cut by 3 bases, the J end by 7 bases, with 10 bases between. This CDR3 contains 14 residues. Germline CDR1 SGHAT, CDR2 FQDESV (reference sequence). The CDR3 protein is CASSLSAENSPLHF. The DNA of the CDR3 is TGTGCCAGCAGCTTGTCAGCTGAGAATTCACCCCTCCACTTT. Combining the CDR3 with reference TRBV11-1 and TRBJ1-6 gives the whole variable domain EAEVAQSPRYKITEKSQAVAFWCDPISGHATLYWYRQILGQGPELLVQFQDESVVDDSQLPKDRFSAERLKGVDSTLKIQPAELGDSAMYLCASSLSAENSPLHFGNGTRLTVT.

This clonotype has a handful of counts. The chain joins TRBV20-1 to TRBJ2-3; possibly TRBD1 for D (5 bases). In germline, CDR1 is DFQATT, CDR2 SNEGSKA (reference sequence). CDR3 length: 15 amino acids. Trimming took off 1 base at V and 3 bases at J, with 14 bases between the two ends. The CDR3 coding sequence is TGCAGTGCTAGAGGAACAGGAACCCGTACAGATACGCAGTATTTT. Protein sequence: CSARGTGTRTDTQYF.

This clonotype was counted ten times or more. V gene TRBV7-8 combines with J gene TRBJ2-7; D is unclear. Germline lookup yields CDR1 SGHVS and CDR2 FQNEAQ. The CDR3 totals 14 residues. V dropped 5 bases and J dropped 4 bases, with 15 bases sitting between them. The CDR3 sequence is CASSPLEPRYEQYF. The CDR3 DNA follows: TGTGCCAGCAGCCCCCTTGAACCGCGGTACGAGCAGTACTTC. The full variable domain, in which reference TRBV7-8 and TRBJ2-7 provide the parts outside the CDR3, is GAGVSQSPRYKVAKRGQDVALRCDPISGHVSLFWYQQALGQGPEFLTYFQNEAQLDKSGLPSDRFFAERPEGSVSTLKIQRTQQEDSAVYLCASSPLEPRYEQYFGPGTRLTVT.

This clonotype was seen ten or more times. V is TRBV15 and J is TRBJ2-7, with TRBD1 matching over 10 bases. The CDR3 totals 18 residues. The J segment lost 2 bases and the V segment lost 5 bases, leaving 15 bases of the junction unmatched. Germline V lookup: CDR1 LNHNV, CDR2 YYDKDF (reference sequence). The CDR3 region is CATSGGPGTGVLAYEQYF. The CDR3 DNA reads TGTGCCACCAGCGGAGGACCCGGGACAGGGGTCCTTGCCTACGAGCAGTACTTC.

This clonotype was observed at least ten times. CDR3 loop: CASSLTGTGGAGDSYEQYF. The CDR3 coding sequence is TGTGCCAGCAGCTTGACCGGGACAGGGGGCGCGGGGGACTCCTACGAGCAGTACTTC. The chain is built from TRBV13 and TRBJ2-7, with 12 bases fitting TRBD1. V shed 3 bases and J 0 bases; nucleotides not matched to a gene: 12. Per the germline V gene, CDR1 is PRHDT and CDR2 is FYEKMQ (reference sequence). The length of the CDR3 is 19 residues. Complete variable domain (other parts from reference TRBV13 and TRBJ2-7): AAGVIQSPRHLIKEKRETATLKCYPIPRHDTVYWYQQGPGQDPQFLISFYEKMQSDKGSIPDRFSAQQFSDYHSELNMSSLELGDSALYFCASSLTGTGGAGDSYEQYFGPGTRLTVT.

This clonotype came up many times. J is TRBJ1-5 and V is TRBV28, with D possibly being TRBD1 (6 bases). Trimming pared 9 bases from V and 0 bases from J, leaving 12 bases between. Germline loops: CDR1 MDHEN, CDR2 SYDVKM. The CDR3 is made up of 14 amino acids. The DNA for the CDR3 is TGTGCCAGTGGGGGGGCCCTTAGCAATCAGCCCCAGCATTTT. Residues: CASGGALSNQPQHF. The full variable domain, rest sourced from reference TRBV28 and TRBJ1-5, is DVKVTQSSRYLVKRTGEKVFLECVQDMDHENMFWYRQDPGLGLRLIYFSYDVKMKEKGDIPEGYSVSREKKERFSLILESASTNQTSMYLCASGGALSNQPQHFGDGTRLSIL.

The J gene is TRBJ2-1, the V gene TRBV27; the D call may be TRBD1 or TRBD2 (5 bases each). The CDR3 has 12 residues. The germline CDR1 and CDR2 sequences are MNHEY and SMNVEV (reference sequence). The V gene lost 3 bases and the J gene lost 9 bases, with 9 bases spanning the gap. CDR3 residues: CASSFRGPEQFF. The DNA for the CDR3 is TGTGCCAGCAGTTTCCGGGGACCTGAGCAGTTCTTC.

The chain links TRBV29-1 to TRBJ1-6, with no clear D. CDR1 and CDR2 (germline): SQVTM, ANQGSEA. The CDR3 loop spans 15 amino acids. Trimming removed 0 bases from V and 6 bases from J, with 12 bases in between. The CDR3 loop is CSVEDLRVSNSPLHF. In nucleotides, the CDR3 is TGCAGCGTTGAAGATCTTAGGGTCAGTAATTCACCCCTCCACTTT.